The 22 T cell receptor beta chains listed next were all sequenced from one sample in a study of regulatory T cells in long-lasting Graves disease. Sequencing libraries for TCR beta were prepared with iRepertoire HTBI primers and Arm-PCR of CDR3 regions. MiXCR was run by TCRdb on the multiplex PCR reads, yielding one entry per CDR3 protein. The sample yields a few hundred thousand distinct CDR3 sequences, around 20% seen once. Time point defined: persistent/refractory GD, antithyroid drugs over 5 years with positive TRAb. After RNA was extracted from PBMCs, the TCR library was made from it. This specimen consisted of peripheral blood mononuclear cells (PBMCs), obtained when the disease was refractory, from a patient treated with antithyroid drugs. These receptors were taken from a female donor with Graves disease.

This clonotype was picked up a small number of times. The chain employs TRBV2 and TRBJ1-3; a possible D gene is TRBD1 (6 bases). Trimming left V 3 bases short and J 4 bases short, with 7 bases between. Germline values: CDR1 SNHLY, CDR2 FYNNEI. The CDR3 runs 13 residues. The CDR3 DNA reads TGTGCCAGCAGTGATGGGGGCGGAAACACCATATATTTT. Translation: CASSDGGGNTIYF.

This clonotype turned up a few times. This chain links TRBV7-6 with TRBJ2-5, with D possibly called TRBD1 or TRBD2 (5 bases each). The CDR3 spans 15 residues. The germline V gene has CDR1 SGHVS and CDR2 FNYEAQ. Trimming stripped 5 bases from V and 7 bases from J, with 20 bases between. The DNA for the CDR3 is TGTGCCAGCAGCCCCGGGGCAGTAAAAGACGGGACCCAGTACTTC. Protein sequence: CASSPGAVKDGTQYF. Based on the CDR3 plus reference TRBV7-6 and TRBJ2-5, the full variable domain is GAGVSQSPRYKVTKRGQDVALRCDPISGHVSLYWYRQALGQGPEFLTYFNYEAQQDKSGLPNDRFSAERPEGSISTLTIQRTEQRDSAMYRCASSPGAVKDGTQYFGPGTRLLVL.

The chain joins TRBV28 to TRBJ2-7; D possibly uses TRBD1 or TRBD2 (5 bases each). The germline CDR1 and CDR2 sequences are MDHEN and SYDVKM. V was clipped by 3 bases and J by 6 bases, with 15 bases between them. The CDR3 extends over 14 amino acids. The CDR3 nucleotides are TGTGCCAGCAGTTTTCTACTCCGGGGCGGCGAGCAGTACTTC. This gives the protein CASSFLLRGGEQYF.

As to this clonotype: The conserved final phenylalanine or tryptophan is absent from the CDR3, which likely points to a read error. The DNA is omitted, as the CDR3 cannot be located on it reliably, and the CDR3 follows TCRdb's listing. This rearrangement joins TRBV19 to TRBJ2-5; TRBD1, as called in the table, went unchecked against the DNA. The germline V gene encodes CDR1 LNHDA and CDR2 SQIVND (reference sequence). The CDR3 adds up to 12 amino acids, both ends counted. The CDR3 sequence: CASTPGPGRWVL.

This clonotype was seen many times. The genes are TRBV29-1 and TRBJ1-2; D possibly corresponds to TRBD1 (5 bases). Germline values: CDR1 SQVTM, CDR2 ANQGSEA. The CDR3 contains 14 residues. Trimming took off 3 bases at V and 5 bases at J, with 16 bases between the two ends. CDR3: CSVEGGLGRYGYTF. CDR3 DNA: TGCAGCGTTGAGGGGGGGTTGGGACGGTATGGCTACACCTTC.

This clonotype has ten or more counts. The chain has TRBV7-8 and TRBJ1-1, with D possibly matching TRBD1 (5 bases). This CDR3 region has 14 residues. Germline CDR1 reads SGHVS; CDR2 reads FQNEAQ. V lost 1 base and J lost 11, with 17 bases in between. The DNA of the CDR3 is TGTGCCAGCAGCTTAGGAGGCAGGGCTGAGAGGGCTTTCTTT. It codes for CASSLGGRAERAFF.

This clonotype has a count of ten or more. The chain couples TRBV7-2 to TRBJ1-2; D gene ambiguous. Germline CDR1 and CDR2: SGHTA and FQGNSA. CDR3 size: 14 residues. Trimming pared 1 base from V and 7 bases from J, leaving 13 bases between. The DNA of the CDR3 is TGTGCCAGCAGCTTAGTAGGTGATTCCGGTGGCTACACCTTC. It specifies CASSLVGDSGGYTF.

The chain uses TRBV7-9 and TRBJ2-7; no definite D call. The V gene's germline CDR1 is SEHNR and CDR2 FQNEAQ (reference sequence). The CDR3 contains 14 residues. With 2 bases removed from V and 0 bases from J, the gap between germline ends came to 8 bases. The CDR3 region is CASSLSKSSYEQYF. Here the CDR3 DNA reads TGTGCCAGCAGCTTATCAAAAAGCTCCTACGAGCAGTACTTC.

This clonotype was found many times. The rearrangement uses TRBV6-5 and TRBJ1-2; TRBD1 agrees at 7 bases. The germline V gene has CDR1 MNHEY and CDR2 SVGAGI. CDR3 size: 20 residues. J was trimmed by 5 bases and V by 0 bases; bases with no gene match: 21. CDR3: CASSYSRGIQPGQPVYGYTF. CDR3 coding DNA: TGTGCCAGCAGTTACTCGCGGGGGATTCAACCGGGACAGCCAGTTTATGGCTACACCTTC.

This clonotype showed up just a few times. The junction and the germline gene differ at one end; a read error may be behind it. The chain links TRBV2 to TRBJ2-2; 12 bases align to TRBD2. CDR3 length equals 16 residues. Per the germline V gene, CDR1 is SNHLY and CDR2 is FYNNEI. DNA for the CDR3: TGCGCCAGCAGCCGGACTAGCGGGACGAACACCGGGGAGCTGTTTTTT. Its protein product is CASSRTSGTNTGELFF.

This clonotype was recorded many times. The DNA of the CDR3 is TGTGCCTGGACCAGCGGACTTATGGAAGGCTACACCTTC. Protein product: CAWTSGLMEGYTF. This chain uses TRBV30 with TRBJ1-2; no reliable D call. This CDR3 contains 13 residues. Between the trimmed V and J ends, which lost 4 bases and 8 bases, there was a span of 17 bases. The germline V gene encodes CDR1 GTSNPN and CDR2 SVGIG (reference sequence).

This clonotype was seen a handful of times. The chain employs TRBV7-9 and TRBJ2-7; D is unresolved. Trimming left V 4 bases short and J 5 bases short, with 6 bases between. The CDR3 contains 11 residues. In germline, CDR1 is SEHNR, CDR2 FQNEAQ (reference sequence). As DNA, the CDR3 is TGTGCCAGCAGCTACCGCCACGAGCAGTACTTC. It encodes CASSYRHEQYF.

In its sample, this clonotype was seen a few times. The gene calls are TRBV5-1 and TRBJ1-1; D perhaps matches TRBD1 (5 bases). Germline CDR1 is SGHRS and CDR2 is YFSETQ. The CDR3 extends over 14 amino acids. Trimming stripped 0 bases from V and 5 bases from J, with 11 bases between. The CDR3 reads CASSLVAGYTEAFF. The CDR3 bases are TGCGCCAGCAGCTTGGTCGCAGGGTATACTGAAGCTTTCTTT.

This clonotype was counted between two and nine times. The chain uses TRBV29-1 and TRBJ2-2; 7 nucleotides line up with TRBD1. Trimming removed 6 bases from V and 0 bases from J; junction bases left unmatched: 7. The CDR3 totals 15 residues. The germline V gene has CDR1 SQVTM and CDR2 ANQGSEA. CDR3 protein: CSVKAGTANTGELFF. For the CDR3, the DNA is TGCAGCGTCAAAGCCGGGACAGCGAACACCGGGGAGCTGTTTTTT.

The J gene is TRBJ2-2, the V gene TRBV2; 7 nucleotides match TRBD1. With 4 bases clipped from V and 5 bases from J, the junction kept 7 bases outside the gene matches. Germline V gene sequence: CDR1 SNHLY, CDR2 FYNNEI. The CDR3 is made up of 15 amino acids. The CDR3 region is CASSAQGVGTGELFF. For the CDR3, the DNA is TGTGCCAGCAGTGCCCAGGGGGTCGGGACCGGGGAGCTGTTTTTT.

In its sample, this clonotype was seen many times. The CDR3 region is CASSLGQVLDYRETQYF. DNA for the CDR3: TGTGCCAGCAGCTTGGGGCAGGTCCTGGACTACCGAGAGACCCAGTACTTC. The chain has TRBV11-1 and TRBJ2-5, with D possibly TRBD2 on 6 matching bases. CDR3 length equals 17 residues. The germline gives CDR1 SGHAT, CDR2 FQDESV (reference sequence). The germline V and J ends were trimmed by 3 bases and 4 bases, with 21 bases remaining between them.

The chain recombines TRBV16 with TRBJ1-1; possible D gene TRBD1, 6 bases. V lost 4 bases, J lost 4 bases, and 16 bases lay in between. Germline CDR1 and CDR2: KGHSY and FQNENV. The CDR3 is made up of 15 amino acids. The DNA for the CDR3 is TGTGCCAGCAGCCCGTCGGTAGGGGGAGGCACTGAAGCTTTCTTT. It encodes CASSPSVGGGTEAFF.

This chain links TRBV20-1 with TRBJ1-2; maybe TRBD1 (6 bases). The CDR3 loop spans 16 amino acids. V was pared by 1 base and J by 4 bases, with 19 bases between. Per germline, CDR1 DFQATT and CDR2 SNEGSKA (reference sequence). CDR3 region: CSARGFIRGGVYGYTF. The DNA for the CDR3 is TGCAGTGCTAGAGGTTTCATACGAGGGGGTGTCTATGGCTACACCTTC.

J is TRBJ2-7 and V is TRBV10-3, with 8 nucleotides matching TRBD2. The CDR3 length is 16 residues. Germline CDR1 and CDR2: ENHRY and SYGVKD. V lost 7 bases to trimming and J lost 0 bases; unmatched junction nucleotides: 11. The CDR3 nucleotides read TGTGCCATCACCCCTACGGCAGCGGGGGCCTCCTACGAGCAGTACTTC. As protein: CAITPTAAGASYEQYF.

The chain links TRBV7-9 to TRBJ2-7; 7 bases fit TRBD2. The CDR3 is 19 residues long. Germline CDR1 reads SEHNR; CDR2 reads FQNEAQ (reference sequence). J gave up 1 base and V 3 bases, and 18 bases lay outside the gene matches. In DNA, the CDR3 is TGTGCCAGCAGCTTTAAAGCCCGGGGGGAGCGAACCTTGTCCTACGAGCAGTACTTC. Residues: CASSFKARGERTLSYEQYF. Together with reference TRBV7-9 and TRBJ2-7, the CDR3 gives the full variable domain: DTGVSQNPRHKITKRGQNVTFRCDPISEHNRLYWYRQTLGQGPEFLTYFQNEAQLEKSRLLSDRFSAERPKGSFSTLEIQRTEQGDSAMYLCASSFKARGERTLSYEQYFGPGTRLTVT.

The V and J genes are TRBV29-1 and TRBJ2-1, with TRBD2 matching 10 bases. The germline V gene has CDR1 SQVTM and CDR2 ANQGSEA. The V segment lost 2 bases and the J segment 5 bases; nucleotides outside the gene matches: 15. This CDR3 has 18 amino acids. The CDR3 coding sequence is TGCAGCGTTGAATCACGTTGGGCTAGCGGGAGACCTAACAATGAGCAGTTCTTC. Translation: CSVESRWASGRPNNEQFF.

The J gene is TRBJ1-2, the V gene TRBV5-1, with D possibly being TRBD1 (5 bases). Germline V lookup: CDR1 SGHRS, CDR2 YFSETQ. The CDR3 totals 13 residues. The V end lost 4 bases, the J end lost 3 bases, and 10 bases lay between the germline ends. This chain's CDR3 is CASSVGDYYGYTF. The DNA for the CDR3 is TGCGCCAGCAGCGTGGGGGACTACTATGGCTACACCTTC.